These 28 T cell receptor beta chains were sequenced from one sample in a study of blood T cells in healthy people across ages. The second PCR ran about 7 to 12 cycles with a sample-barcoded 5' primer and J-beta primers. MiXCR, applied by TCRdb to the 5' RACE reads, yields one record per CDR3 protein. Counted here are approximately 760,000 distinct CDR3 sequences, around 25% occurring once; the ten biggest clones make up more than 8%. The sample was also reused in another study, on T cells of mothers and their children.

What was sequenced was blood. The source of these receptors is a boy between 10 and 17 years old in good health.

The chain has TRBV20-1 and TRBJ1-2; unclear D gene. The CDR3 has 13 amino acids. The germline V and J ends were trimmed by 6 bases and 4 bases, with 15 bases remaining between them. Germline loops: CDR1 DFQATT, CDR2 SNEGSKA (reference sequence). This CDR3 reads CSALVPAGYGYTF. Written as DNA, the CDR3 is TGCAGTGCCCTAGTCCCGGCGGGCTATGGCTACACCTTC.

This chain connects TRBV15 to TRBJ1-2; TRBD1 matches at 7 bases. CDR3 length equals 14 residues. V shed 3 bases, J shed 7 bases, and the junction held 8 bases outside the gene matches. Per the germline V gene, CDR1 is LNHNV and CDR2 is YYDKDF (reference sequence). CDR3 in DNA: TGTGCCACCAGCAGGAGGACAGGTGATGTTGGCTACACCTTC. It translates to CATSRRTGDVGYTF.

This clonotype was observed a few times. The V call is TRBV5-4, the J call TRBJ1-4; D not certain. Trimming removed 9 bases from V and 7 bases from J, with 10 bases in between. This CDR3 contains 11 residues. Germline V gene lookup returns CDR1 SGHNT and CDR2 YYREEE (reference sequence). CDR3 DNA sequence: TGTGCCATCCCGATGGGTGAAAAACTGTTTTTT. It codes for CAIPMGEKLFF.

This chain uses TRBV5-8 with TRBJ2-1; TRBD2 agrees at 8 bases. The J call is in doubt because the DNA end fits TRBJ2-7 better. The CDR3 contains 14 residues. CDR1 and CDR2 from the germline V gene are SGHTS and YDEGEE. The CDR3: CASSLRTSRHEQYF. The DNA of the CDR3 is TGTGCCAGCAGCTTACGGACTAGCCGCCACGAGCAGTACTTC.

Remarks on this clonotype: Given a much more abundant clone one base away, this may be a read error. The chain combines TRBV20-1 with TRBJ2-3; possible D gene TRBD2, 6 bases. The CDR3 contains 14 residues. The germline CDR1 and CDR2 sequences are DFQATT and SNEGSKA (reference sequence). V was shortened by 0 bases and J by 0 bases, with 7 bases between the two germline ends. The CDR3 DNA sequence: TGCAGTGCTAGAGATGGGGGGAGCACAGATACGCAGTATTTT. Its translation is CSARDGGSTDTQYF.

In its sample, this clonotype was seen a few times. The V call is TRBV28, the J call TRBJ2-7; 11 bases agree with TRBD2. The CDR3 sequence is 16 residues long. The germline CDR1 and CDR2 sequences are MDHEN and SYDVKM. V was pared by 5 bases and J by 1 base, with 7 bases of the junction left unmatched. For the CDR3, the DNA is TGTGCCAGCAGTGCCCTAAGACTAGCGGGGTCCTACGAGCAGTACTTC. Translating gives CASSALRLAGSYEQYF.

The V and J genes are TRBV23-1 and TRBJ2-5; 7 bases match TRBD1. The DNA end lines up better with TRBJ2-7; the J call may be wrong. TRBV23-1 is classed as an ORF, of uncertain function. There are 14 residues in the CDR3. CDR3 region: CASSQPGQTYEQYF. As DNA, the CDR3 is TGCGCCAGCAGTCAACCGGGACAGACCTACGAGCAGTACTTC.

V gene TRBV12-3 or TRBV12-4 combines with J gene TRBJ1-2, with 7 positions matching TRBD1. J gave up 4 bases and V 6 bases, and 8 bases lay outside the gene matches. This CDR3 spans 14 amino acids. CDR3 amino acids: CASRQAGTVYGYTF. The CDR3 DNA follows: TGTGCCAGCAGACAAGCCGGGACAGTCTATGGCTACACCTTC.

The chain recombines TRBV12-3 or TRBV12-4 with TRBJ1-4; no clear D gene. The CDR3 has 16 amino acids. V gave up 5 bases and J gave up 0 bases, with 13 bases separating them. CDR3 residues: CASSLALTTTNEKLFF. The DNA of the CDR3 is TGTGCCAGCAGTCTGGCCTTGACAACAACTAATGAAAAACTGTTTTTT.

This clonotype has a handful of counts. This chain joins TRBV5-6 and TRBJ2-5, with TRBD2 identical over 13 bases. The CDR3 covers 17 residues. The germline V gene has CDR1 SGHDT and CDR2 YYEEEE. V lost 3 bases, J lost 3 bases, and 8 bases stayed unmatched. Here the CDR3 reads CASSSLFGLAGEETQYF. Here the CDR3 DNA reads TGTGCCAGCAGCTCCCTTTTCGGACTAGCGGGAGAAGAGACCCAGTACTTC.

V usage is TRBV12-5 and J usage is TRBJ2-4; TRBD2 is a possible D gene (5 bases). The CDR3 is 15 amino acids. Germline-derived CDR1 and CDR2 are LGHNT and FRNRAP. Trimming stripped 5 bases from V and 2 bases from J, with 13 bases between. In DNA form, the CDR3 reads TGTGCTAGTGGTCCCGCGACGGGAACCAAAAACATTCAGTACTTC. Protein: CASGPATGTKNIQYF. The variable domain in full, with the rest retrieved from reference TRBV12-5 and TRBJ2-4, is DARVTQTPRHKVTEMGQEVTMRCQPILGHNTVFWYRQTMMQGLELLAYFRNRAPLDDSGMPKDRFSAEMPDATLATLKIQPSEPRDSAVYFCASGPATGTKNIQYFGAGTRLSVL.

The chain has TRBV7-6 and TRBJ2-5; 9 nucleotides agree with TRBD2. The better agreement between TRBJ2-7 and the DNA end casts doubt on the J call. This CDR3 region has 19 residues. Germline CDR1 reads SGHVS; CDR2 reads FNYEAQ. The CDR3 sequence is CASSSIPRLAVSSSYEQYF. The DNA for the CDR3 is TGTGCCAGCAGCTCGATTCCCCGACTAGCGGTCTCTAGCTCCTACGAGCAGTACTTC.

The V call is TRBV9, the J call TRBJ2-1, with 13 bases fitting TRBD2. The V and J ends lost 5 bases and 7 bases, in that order; junction bases with no gene match: 12. This CDR3 contains 17 residues. Germline CDR1 SGDLS, CDR2 YYNGEE. CDR3 sequence (DNA): TGTGCCAGCAGTTTATCCGGGACTAGCGGGGATTGGAATGAGCAGTTCTTC. It encodes CASSLSGTSGDWNEQFF.

V and J are TRBV10-2 and TRBJ2-2, with D possibly being TRBD1 (7 bases). The CDR3 spans 16 residues. Germline V gives CDR1 WSHSY, CDR2 SAAADI. The germline V and J ends were trimmed by 5 bases and 4 bases, with 17 bases remaining between them. CDR3 sequence: CASSLSGQGGTGELFF. CDR3 bases: TGCGCCAGCAGTTTGAGCGGGCAGGGGGGCACCGGGGAGCTGTTTTTT.

This clonotype has only one observation. A read error may account for a junction end that differs from germline. The rearrangement joins TRBV10-3 to TRBJ2-7; 11 bases align to TRBD2. Germline CDR1 ENHRY, CDR2 SYGVKD. The CDR3 runs 17 residues. The CDR3 coding sequence is TGTGCCAGCAGTTTATCTTTAGCGGGAGGGCTGGTAGACGAGCAGTACTTC. Its translation is CASSLSLAGGLVDEQYF.

The J gene is TRBJ1-2, the V gene TRBV20-1; D is ambiguous. Germline CDR1 and CDR2: DFQATT and SNEGSKA (reference sequence). V dropped 3 bases and J dropped 2 bases, with 10 bases sitting between them. This CDR3 spans 13 amino acids. The CDR3 DNA is TGCAGTGCTAGCCCAGGCCCAAACTATGGCTACACCTTC. Translated: CSASPGPNYGYTF.

The chain joins TRBV10-3 to TRBJ2-3; D is undetermined. Trimming removed 2 bases from V and 2 bases from J, with 2 bases in between. Germline V lookup: CDR1 ENHRY, CDR2 SYGVKD. This CDR3 spans 12 amino acids. CDR3 sequence: CAISEDTDTQYF. The CDR3 coding sequence is TGTGCCATCAGTGAGGACACAGATACGCAGTATTTT.

This clonotype appeared a few times. CDR3 DNA: TGTGCCAGCAGCTCCCGGGACAGGGAACTTATCCCTAGCACAGATACGCAGTATTTT. Its translation: CASSSRDRELIPSTDTQYF. The rearrangement links TRBV12-3 or TRBV12-4 to TRBJ2-3; 9 bases map to TRBD1. This CDR3 has 19 residues. The ends lost 6 bases at V and 0 bases at J; junction bases unmatched: 16.

This chain uses TRBV5-6 with TRBJ2-5, with 9 positions matching TRBD1. Matching the DNA end better, TRBJ2-7 makes the J call doubtful. This CDR3 spans 17 amino acids. The germline V gene has CDR1 SGHDT and CDR2 YYEEEE. The CDR3, as DNA: TGTGCCAGCAGCCCGGGACAGGGCGTATATCTCATGGGCGAGCAGTACTTC. Translating it yields CASSPGQGVYLMGEQYF.

The rearrangement uses TRBV3-1 and TRBJ2-7, with D possibly called TRBD1 or TRBD2 (6 bases each). The germline V gene encodes CDR1 LGHDT and CDR2 YNNKEL (reference sequence). Trimming removed 3 bases at V and 7 bases at J, with 16 bases between. The CDR3 totals 14 residues. This CDR3 reads CASSHGGGSGEQYF. The DNA for the CDR3 is TGTGCCAGCAGCCACGGGGGCGGTAGTGGAGAGCAGTACTTC.

The V and J genes are TRBV20-1 and TRBJ1-4, with D unresolved. V lost 0 bases, J lost 0 bases, and 14 bases lay in between. The CDR3 has 17 amino acids. From germline, CDR1 is DFQATT and CDR2 SNEGSKA (reference sequence). In DNA form, the CDR3 reads TGCAGTGCTAGAGAGACGTACGAGATTGCAACTAATGAAAAACTGTTTTTT. Amino acid sequence: CSARETYEIATNEKLFF.

The chain recombines TRBV14 with TRBJ2-5; D is unclear. The DNA end is a closer match to TRBJ2-1, so the J assignment may be wrong. This CDR3 spans 14 amino acids. CDR1 is SGHDN and CDR2 is FVKESK in the germline V gene. The CDR3 here is CASSQDRLTNEQFF. CDR3 DNA sequence: TGTGCCAGCAGCCAAGATCGGCTCACCAATGAGCAGTTCTTC.

This clonotype was counted only a few times. This chain uses TRBV7-3 with TRBJ2-1, with 9 positions matching TRBD1. Germline CDR1 and CDR2: SGHTA and FQGTGA. The V segment lost 5 bases and the J segment 3 bases; nucleotides outside the gene matches: 5. The length of the CDR3 is 15 residues. CDR3 sequence reads: CASSPAGQGYNEQFF. CDR3 DNA: TGTGCCAGCAGCCCCGCGGGACAGGGCTACAATGAGCAGTTCTTC. Together with reference TRBV7-3 and TRBJ2-1, the CDR3 gives the full variable domain: GAGVSQTPSNKVTEKGKYVELRCDPISGHTALYWYRQSLGQGPEFLIYFQGTGAADDSGLPNDRFFAVRPEGSVSTLKIQRTERGDSAVYLCASSPAGQGYNEQFFGPGTRLTVL.

A few counts support this clonotype. The chain is built from TRBV28 and TRBJ2-4; perhaps TRBD2 as D (6 bases). Germline CDR1 reads MDHEN; CDR2 reads SYDVKM. The CDR3 totals 15 residues. Between the trimmed V and J ends, which lost 3 bases and 3 bases, there was a span of 12 bases. CDR3 bases: TGTGCCAGCAGTTTTGGGGGGTTGGTCAAAAACATTCAGTACTTC. This translates into CASSFGGLVKNIQYF.

This clonotype was observed a handful of times. The V gene is TRBV4-1, the J gene TRBJ2-3, with D tentatively TRBD1 (6 bases). This CDR3 has 14 amino acids. CDR1 is MGHRA, CDR2 YSYEKL, per germline. Trimming shortened V by 3 bases and J by 6 bases, and 13 bases separated the two germline ends. Here the CDR3 reads CASSQLPRGDTQYF. In DNA, the CDR3 is TGCGCCAGCAGCCAGTTACCTAGGGGGGATACGCAGTATTTT.

The chain links TRBV7-3 to TRBJ1-1; 8 bases agree with TRBD1. The CDR3 contains 18 residues. J lost 1 base, V lost 0 bases, and 10 bases had no gene match. Germline CDR1 and CDR2: SGHTA and FQGTGA. The CDR3 is CASSLTSGQGAWNTEAFF. For the CDR3, the DNA is TGTGCCAGCAGCTTAACCTCCGGGCAGGGGGCTTGGAACACTGAAGCTTTCTTT.

This clonotype has more than one count but fewer than ten. V gene TRBV7-3 combines with J gene TRBJ2-7; D may match TRBD1 or TRBD2 (5 bases each). In germline, CDR1 is SGHTA, CDR2 FQGTGA. The CDR3 extends over 15 amino acids. Trimming removed 5 bases from V and 0 bases from J, with 14 bases in between. The CDR3 reads CASSERGVCSYEQYF. Written as DNA, the CDR3 is TGTGCCAGCAGCGAACGGGGCGTCTGCTCCTACGAGCAGTACTTC.

The gene calls are TRBV28 and TRBJ1-2; tentatively, D is TRBD1 (5 bases). CDR3 length: 16 amino acids. Trimming stripped 6 bases from V and 5 bases from J, with 22 bases between. CDR1 and CDR2 (germline): MDHEN, SYDVKM. The CDR3 reads CASSSHTAGTGYGYTF. The CDR3 DNA reads TGTGCCAGCAGCTCTCATACGGCAGGGACGGGGTATGGCTACACCTTC.